The text below deals with one T cell receptor beta chain. The source of the sample is a study of blood T cell repertoires in COVID-19. TCRdb keeps only in-frame clones here, not all; method: immunoSEQ multiplex PCR. The data contain fewer than 300,000 clones, approximately 91% of them singletons. The sequence derives from a woman in her thirties or forties with acute COVID-19. Sequenced material: PBMCs or T cells enriched from blood (not recorded which).

CDR3: CASSLDNKSYGYTF. CDR3 bases: TGTGCCAGCAGTTTAGATAATAAGAGCTATGGCTACACCTTC. The chain recombines TRBV28 with TRBJ1-2; D is unresolved. The CDR3 is 14 amino acids. V gave up 2 bases and J gave up 4 bases, with 11 bases separating them. The germline CDR1 and CDR2 sequences are MDHEN and SYDVKM.